This T cell receptor beta chain was identified during a study of cytomegalovirus exposure and HLA in healthy donors. Looking at the study overall: Unique TCRs numbering roughly 80 million, obtained from HLA-typed donors, made up an early data release.

As to this clone: Its antigen remains unknown.

General study results and limits: Later analysis associated a missense DCLRE1C variant with TCR beta V- and J-gene trimming. Excluded were some V segments that proved indistinguishable, including TRBV6-2 and TRBV6-3.

Germline CDR1 SGHRS, CDR2 YFSETQ. This CDR3 has 16 residues. The V and J ends lost 4 bases and 3 bases, in that order; junction bases with no gene match: 8. 60 Vbeta and 13 Jbeta primers were used in PCR. Under the authors' procedure: A later analysis tallied some 84 million unique TCR beta chains, approximately 10 million of them shared. Using immunoSEQ multiplex PCR, the repertoire was profiled, and TCRdb retains in-frame clones only, with some absent. V and J calls plus clone size are reproduced from that table; the DNA served to infer D and trimming. This table has about 69,000 clones, about 76% appearing once.

Sequences were obtained from PBMCs. This clonotype originated in a man between 18 and 35 years old in good health and CMV-seronegative. V usage is TRBV5-1 and J usage is TRBJ2-2; 8 nucleotides match TRBD1. CDR3 region: CASSPAGGPDTGELFF. The CDR3 nucleotides are TGCGCCAGCAGCCCTGCAGGGGGCCCGGACACCGGGGAGCTGTTTTTT.